The 18 T cell receptor beta chains below were found in one sample sequenced in a study of CD8+ T cells in alopecia areata. Extraction and reverse transcription of RNA yielded cDNA as the sequencing template. Some clones are missing from TCRdb's copy, which holds only in-frame ones; the method was immunoSEQ multiplex PCR. This sample yields about 150,000 clones, of which about 51% are seen a single time; approximately 20% belongs to the top ten. Source: CD8+ T cells sorted from blood, taken at week 0. The receptors were gathered from a human donor with alopecia areata.

The chain recombines TRBV29-1 with TRBJ2-2; TRBD2 is a possible D gene (5 bases). Germline loops: CDR1 SQVTM, CDR2 ANQGSEA. V lost 2 bases, J lost 5 bases, and 12 bases lay in between. There are 14 residues in the CDR3. This chain's CDR3 is CSVEPRGGTGELFF. CDR3 DNA sequence: TGCAGCGTTGAACCACGAGGAGGAACCGGGGAGCTGTTTTTT.

The rearrangement uses TRBV27 and TRBJ2-1; no firm D call. This CDR3 has 16 residues. The ends were cut back, 3 bases at V and 11 bases at J, with 23 bases in the middle. CDR1 is MNHEY, CDR2 SMNVEV, per germline (reference sequence). CDR3 bases: TGTGCCAGCAGTTTCTCCCTAGGAGACAAATTTTCCCAGCAGTTCTTC. Amino acids: CASSFSLGDKFSQQFF.

The V gene is TRBV15, the J gene TRBJ2-3, with D possibly being TRBD2 (6 bases). CDR1 is LNHNV and CDR2 is YYDKDF in the germline V gene (reference sequence). CDR3 length equals 16 residues. Trimming pared 0 bases from V and 0 bases from J, leaving 10 bases between. The CDR3: CATSRERGSSTDTQYF. The CDR3 DNA follows: TGTGCCACCAGCAGAGAGCGGGGTTCTAGCACAGATACGCAGTATTTT.

The V gene is TRBV7-6, the J gene TRBJ2-7, with 7 bases identical to TRBD1. V shed 5 bases, J shed 4 bases, and the junction held 5 bases outside the gene matches. CDR3 length: 13 amino acids. In germline, CDR1 is SGHVS, CDR2 FNYEAQ. The CDR3: CASSRQGSYEQYF. CDR3 nucleotide sequence: TGTGCCAGCAGCCGACAGGGTAGTTACGAGCAGTACTTC.

The chain couples TRBV29-1 to TRBJ2-7; D gene ambiguous. V lost 0 bases and J lost 2, with 14 bases in between. This CDR3 has 15 amino acids. Germline-derived CDR1 and CDR2 are SQVTM and ANQGSEA. CDR3 region: CSVEDRASPTYEQYF. The DNA of the CDR3 is TGCAGCGTTGAAGATCGTGCCAGCCCAACCTACGAGCAGTACTTC.

DNA of the CDR3: TGTGCCTGGAGAGAGCTAAGGGGGACCGGGGAGCTGTTTTTT. Amino acids: CAWRELRGTGELFF. The gene calls are TRBV30 and TRBJ2-2; possible D gene TRBD1, 6 bases. CDR3 length: 14 residues. V shed 3 bases and J shed 5 bases, with 13 bases lying between them. Germline CDR1 is GTSNPN and CDR2 is SVGIG (reference sequence).

This sequence joins TRBV7-9 and TRBJ1-2; D is uncertain. The CDR3 consists of 11 residues. Germline CDR1 SEHNR, CDR2 FQNEAQ (reference sequence). V was shortened by 4 bases and J by 8 bases, with 8 bases between the two germline ends. The CDR3 nucleotides are TGTGCCAGCAGCTCCGGACGAGGCTACACCTTC. Encoded protein: CASSSGRGYTF. The full variable domain, completed using reference TRBV7-9 and TRBJ1-2, is DTGVSQNPRHKITKRGQNVTFRCDPISEHNRLYWYRQTLGQGPEFLTYFQNEAQLEKSRLLSDRFSAERPKGSFSTLEIQRTEQGDSAMYLCASSSGRGYTFGSGTRLTVV.

This clone was counted only a few times. V and J are TRBV4-3 and TRBJ2-1, with 9 bases lining up with TRBD2. Germline V lookup: CDR1 LGHNA, CDR2 YSLEER. The CDR3 is made up of 17 amino acids. Losses at the gene ends were 1 base for V and 4 bases for J; bases not matched to a gene: 8. CDR3 in amino acids: CASSQVLSGGPYNEQFF. CDR3 sequence (DNA): TGCGCCAGCAGCCAAGTCCTTAGCGGGGGACCTTACAATGAGCAGTTCTTC.

This chain links TRBV30 with TRBJ2-3; D not resolved. V was clipped by 0 bases and J by 2 bases, with 9 bases between them. Germline assignment: CDR1 GTSNPN and CDR2 SVGIG (reference sequence). The CDR3 loop spans 14 amino acids. The CDR3 region is CAWSVTKPTDTQYF. CDR3 DNA: TGTGCCTGGAGTGTGACCAAGCCCACAGATACGCAGTATTTT.

The table lists this clone with a few counts. V is TRBV20-1 and J is TRBJ2-3; TRBD1 aligns across 7 bases. This CDR3 spans 11 amino acids. Germline V CDR1 and CDR2: DFQATT, SNEGSKA (reference sequence). Trimming removed 6 bases from V and 9 bases from J; junction bases left unmatched: 6. The CDR3 coding sequence is TGCAGTGCCAGAATACAGGGGACGCAGTATTTT. Translating gives CSARIQGTQYF.

V usage is TRBV27 and J usage is TRBJ2-7, with D possibly being TRBD2 (5 bases). CDR1 and CDR2 (germline): MNHEY, SMNVEV (reference sequence). The CDR3 is made up of 14 amino acids. V was shortened by 2 bases and J by 6 bases, with 14 bases between the two germline ends. The CDR3 coding sequence is TGTGCCAGCAGTTTAGAGGGTCGTAAGATCGAGCAGTACTTC. Its translation is CASSLEGRKIEQYF.

This clone turned up a few times. This chain uses TRBV13 with TRBJ2-1; D might be TRBD2 (5 bases). Germline CDR1 is PRHDT and CDR2 is FYEKMQ (reference sequence). V was cut by 8 bases and J by 7 bases, with 15 bases left in between. The CDR3 contains 13 residues. This CDR3 is CASSLRPGNEQFF. In DNA, the CDR3 is TGTGCCAGCTCCCTGAGGCCGGGGAATGAGCAGTTCTTC.

This clone was recorded a few times. The chain couples TRBV29-1 to TRBJ2-6; TRBD1 or TRBD2 may be the D gene (5 bases each). Trimming stripped 7 bases from V and 0 bases from J, with 22 bases between. Germline V gene lookup returns CDR1 SQVTM and CDR2 ANQGSEA. The CDR3 extends over 18 amino acids. The CDR3 protein is CSALGVTDTSSGANVLTF. In DNA form, the CDR3 reads TGCAGCGCACTGGGGGTGACAGATACTTCCTCTGGGGCCAACGTCCTGACTTTC.

This clone occurred a few times. This chain uses TRBV19 with TRBJ1-1; 7 bases agree with TRBD1. The CDR3 is 14 amino acids. V dropped 10 bases and J dropped 0; count of bases not matched to a gene: 8. The germline V gene has CDR1 LNHDA and CDR2 SQIVND (reference sequence). CDR3 in DNA: TGTGCCACCAGACCGGGACAGATGAACACTGAAGCTTTCTTT. Its protein is CATRPGQMNTEAFF.

The chain has TRBV7-6 and TRBJ1-5, with D possibly TRBD1 on 6 matching bases. Germline CDR1 is SGHVS and CDR2 is FNYEAQ. The CDR3 has 14 residues. Between the trimmed V and J ends, which lost 1 base and 6 bases, there was a span of 10 bases. The CDR3 bases are TGTGCCAGCAGCTTAGGGGGGCAGGGTCAGCCCCAGCATTTT. The encoded protein is CASSLGGQGQPQHF.

This clone was picked up a small number of times. The chain couples TRBV15 to TRBJ2-7, with unresolved D. CDR1 and CDR2 (germline): LNHNV, YYDKDF (reference sequence). This CDR3 is built from 14 residues. Trimming took 5 bases from V and 1 from J, leaving 12 bases between them. This CDR3 reads CATSLATDSYEQYF. CDR3 in DNA: TGTGCCACCAGCTTGGCCACTGATTCCTACGAGCAGTACTTC.

The chain combines TRBV10-3 with TRBJ2-1; tentatively, D is TRBD2 (5 bases). Germline assignment: CDR1 ENHRY and CDR2 SYGVKD. V was trimmed by 6 bases and J by 7 bases, leaving 16 bases between them. This CDR3 has 14 amino acids. CDR3 sequence reads: CAISEGRTGNEQFF. DNA for the CDR3: TGTGCCATCAGCGAAGGGCGTACGGGAAATGAGCAGTTCTTC.

This chain uses TRBV30 with TRBJ1-2; no reliable D call. CDR3 length: 15 residues. V was shortened by 0 bases and J by 8 bases, with 19 bases between the two germline ends. Germline CDR1 reads GTSNPN; CDR2 reads SVGIG (reference sequence). Written as DNA, the CDR3 is TGTGCCTGGAGTGTACTGGCCCCCTCAGAGGGAGGCTACACCTTC. As protein: CAWSVLAPSEGGYTF.